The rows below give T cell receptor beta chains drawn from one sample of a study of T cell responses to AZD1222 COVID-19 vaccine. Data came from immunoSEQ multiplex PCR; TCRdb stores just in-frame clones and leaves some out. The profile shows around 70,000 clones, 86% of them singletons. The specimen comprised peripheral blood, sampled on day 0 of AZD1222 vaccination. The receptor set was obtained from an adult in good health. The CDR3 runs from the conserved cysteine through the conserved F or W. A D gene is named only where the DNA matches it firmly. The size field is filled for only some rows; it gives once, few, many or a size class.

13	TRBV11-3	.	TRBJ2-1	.	TGTGCCAGCAGCTTACGGGGGGCAGGGGAGCAGTTCTTC	CASSLRGAGEQFF
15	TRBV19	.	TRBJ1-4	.	TGTGCCAGTAGTATAGAATCGGAAACTAATGAAAAACTGTTTTTT	CASSIESETNEKLFF
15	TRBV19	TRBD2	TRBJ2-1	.	TGTGCCAGTATATCCGGGGGGGCCGGATCCTATGAGCAGTTCTTC	CASISGGAGSYEQFF
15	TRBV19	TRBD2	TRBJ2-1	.	TGTGCCAGTAAGACCGGGACTAGCACAAACAATGAGCAGTTCTTC	CASKTGTSTNNEQFF
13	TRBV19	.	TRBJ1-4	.	TGTGCCAGTACAGGGTTGGCTAATGAAAAACTGTTTTTT	CASTGLANEKLFF
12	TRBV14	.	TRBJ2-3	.	TGTGCCAGCAGCCCCCTCCTGGATACGCAGTATTTT	CASSPLLDTQYF
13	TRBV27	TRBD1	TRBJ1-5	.	TGTGCCAGCAGGGGGACAGGGAATCAGCCCCAGCATTTT	CASRGTGNQPQHF
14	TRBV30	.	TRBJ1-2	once	TGTGCCTGGAGAGTTCGAAACAGCCACTATGGCTACACCTTC	CAWRVRNSHYGYTF
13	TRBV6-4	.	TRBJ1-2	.	TGTGCCAGCAGTAAACAGGGAGGCTATGGCTACACCTTC	CASSKQGGYGYTF
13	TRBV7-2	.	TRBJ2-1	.	TGTGCCAGCAGCTTAGTGACTACCAATGAGCAGTTCTTC	CASSLVTTNEQFF
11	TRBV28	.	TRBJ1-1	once	TGTGCCAGCAGTTTAAGAGCGGAAGCTTTCTTT	CASSLRAEAFF
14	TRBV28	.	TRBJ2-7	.	TGTGCCAGCAGTTTACTAATTAGCTCCTACGAGCAGTACTTC	CASSLLISSYEQYF
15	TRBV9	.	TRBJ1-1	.	TGTGCCAGCAGCGTCGACCCGTCAGGTATCACTGAAGCTTTCTTT	CASSVDPSGITEAFF
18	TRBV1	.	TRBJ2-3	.	TGCACCAGCAGCCAAGAAGGTTCAAGCCCGGCCAGCACAGATACGCAGTATTTT	CTSSQEGSSPASTDTQYF
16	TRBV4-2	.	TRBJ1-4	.	TGTGCCAGCAGCCGCAGGACCCTTGGTGAAGATGAAAAACTGTTTTTT	CASSRRTLGEDEKLFF
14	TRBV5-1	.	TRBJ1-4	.	TGCGCCAGCAGCTTGGCGGGGGGCAGTGAAAAACTGTTTTTT	CASSLAGGSEKLFF
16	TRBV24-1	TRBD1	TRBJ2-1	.	TGTGCCACCAGTGATTTGAGTGACAGGGGGGGGAATGAGCAGTTCTTC	CATSDLSDRGGNEQFF
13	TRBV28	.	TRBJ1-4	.	TGTGCCAGCAGTTTAACAGGGAATGAAAAACTGTTTTTT	CASSLTGNEKLFF
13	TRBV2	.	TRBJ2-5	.	TGTGCCAGCAGTCTAGACCCGAGGGAGACCCAGTACTTC	CASSLDPRETQYF
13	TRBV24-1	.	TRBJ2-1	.	TGTGCCACCAGTGACCGTGACTACAATGAGCAGTTCTTC	CATSDRDYNEQFF
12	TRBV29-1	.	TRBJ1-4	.	TGCAGCGTGGATGAAGGGCTTGAAAAACTGTTTTTT	CSVDEGLEKLFF
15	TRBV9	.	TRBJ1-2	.	TGTGCCAGCAGCGTAGACGTGGGCGAGGCGGATGGCTACACCTTC	CASSVDVGEADGYTF
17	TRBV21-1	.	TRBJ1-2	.	TGTGCCAGCAGCAAAGATAAGGCAGCTAAGACTAACTATGGCTACACCTTC	CASSKDKAAKTNYGYTF
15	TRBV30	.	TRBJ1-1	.	TGTGCCTGGAGTGTACCGAGACAGCAGAACACTGAAGCTTTCTTT	CAWSVPRQQNTEAFF
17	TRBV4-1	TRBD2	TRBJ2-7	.	TGCGCCAGCAGCCTAAGACTAGCGGGAGGTGGCTCCTACGAGCAGTACTTC	CASSLRLAGGGSYEQYF
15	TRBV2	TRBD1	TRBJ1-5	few	TGTGCCAGCAGCCCTGACAGGGCCTACAATCAGCCCCAGCATTTT	CASSPDRAYNQPQHF
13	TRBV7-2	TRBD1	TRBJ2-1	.	TGTGCCAGCAGCTTTGGGACAGCCAATGAGCAGTTCTTC	CASSFGTANEQFF
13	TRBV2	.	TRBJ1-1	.	TGTGCCAGCAGCGGCAGCAGGGTGACTGAAGCTTTCTTT	CASSGSRVTEAFF
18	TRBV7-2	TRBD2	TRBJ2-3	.	TGTGCCAGCAGCTTCCCGGGTGGGACTAGCGGACGCACAGATACGCAGTATTTT	CASSFPGGTSGRTDTQYF
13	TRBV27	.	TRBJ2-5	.	TGTGCCAGCAGTTTATGGGGCGGGGAGACCCAGTACTTC	CASSLWGGETQYF
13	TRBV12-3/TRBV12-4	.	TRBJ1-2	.	TGTGCCAGCAGTTATGCAGGGCAGGATGGCTACACCTTC	CASSYAGQDGYTF
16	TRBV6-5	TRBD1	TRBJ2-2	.	TGTGCCAGCAGTTACTCGAGGGACAGGTCCACCGGGGAGCTGTTTTTT	CASSYSRDRSTGELFF
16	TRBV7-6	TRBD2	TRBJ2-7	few	TGTGCCAGCAGCCTGCAGACTAGCGGGAGCTCCTACGAGCAGTACTTC	CASSLQTSGSSYEQYF
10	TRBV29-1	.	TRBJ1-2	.	TGCAGCGTTGGCCAGGGCGTCTACACCTTC	CSVGQGVYTF
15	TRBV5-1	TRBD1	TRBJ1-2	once	TGCGCCAGCAGCCTGTCCGGGACAGGGAACTATGGCTACACCTTC	CASSLSGTGNYGYTF
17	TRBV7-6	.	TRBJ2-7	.	TGTGCCAGCAGCTTAGTAGTATCAGGGGTGTCCTCCTACGAGCAGTACTTC	CASSLVVSGVSSYEQYF
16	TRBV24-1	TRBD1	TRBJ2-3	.	TGTGCCACCAGTGATCCCGGGACAGGGGGGGCAGATACGCAGTATTTT	CATSDPGTGGADTQYF
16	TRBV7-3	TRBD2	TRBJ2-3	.	TGTGCCAGCAGCGTCCATAGCGGGACCAGCACAGATACGCAGTATTTT	CASSVHSGTSTDTQYF
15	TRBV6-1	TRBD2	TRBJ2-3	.	TGTGCCAGCAGTGAAGAAGCGGGGGGGCCAGATACGCAGTATTTT	CASSEEAGGPDTQYF
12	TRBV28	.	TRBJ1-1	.	TGTGCCAGCAGCCTGCTCTGGGGGGAAGCTTTCTTT	CASSLLWGEAFF
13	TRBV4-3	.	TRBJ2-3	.	TGCGCCAGCAGCCAATATTTCACAGATACGCAGTATTTT	CASSQYFTDTQYF
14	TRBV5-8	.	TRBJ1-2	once	TGTGCCAGCAGCTTTAGGCTTAGGGGTCTCAGCTACACCTTC	CASSFRLRGLSYTF
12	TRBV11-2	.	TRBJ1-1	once	TGTGCCAGCAGCTTAGTGGACACTGAAGCTTTCTTT	CASSLVDTEAFF
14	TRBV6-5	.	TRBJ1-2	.	TGTGCCAGCAGTTACGATGGCGGGTTGGATGGCTACACCTTC	CASSYDGGLDGYTF
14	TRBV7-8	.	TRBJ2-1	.	TGTGCCAGCAGCTTAGGTGTAGGGAACAATGAGCAGTTCTTC	CASSLGVGNNEQFF
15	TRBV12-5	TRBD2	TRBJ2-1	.	TGTGCTAGTGGTTTAGGACTAGCGGGGGGCGATGAGCAGTTCTTC	CASGLGLAGGDEQFF
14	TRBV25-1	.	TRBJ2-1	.	TGTGCCAGCAGCGTGACATCGGTGGACAATGAGCAGTTCTTC	CASSVTSVDNEQFF
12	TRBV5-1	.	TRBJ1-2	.	TGCGCCAGCGGGACTGATACAGGGTCCTACACCTTC	CASGTDTGSYTF